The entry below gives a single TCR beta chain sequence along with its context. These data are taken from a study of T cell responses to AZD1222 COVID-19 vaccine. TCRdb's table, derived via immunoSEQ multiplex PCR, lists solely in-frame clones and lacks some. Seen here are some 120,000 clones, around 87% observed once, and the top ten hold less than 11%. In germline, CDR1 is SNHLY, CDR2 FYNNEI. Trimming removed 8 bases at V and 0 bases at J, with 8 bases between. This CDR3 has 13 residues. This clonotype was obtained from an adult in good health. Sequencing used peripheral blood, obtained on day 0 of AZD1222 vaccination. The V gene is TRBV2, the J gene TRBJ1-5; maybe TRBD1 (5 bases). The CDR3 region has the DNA TGTGCCAGCCGGGACGGTAGCAATCAGCCCCAGCATTTT. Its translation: CASRDGSNQPQHF.